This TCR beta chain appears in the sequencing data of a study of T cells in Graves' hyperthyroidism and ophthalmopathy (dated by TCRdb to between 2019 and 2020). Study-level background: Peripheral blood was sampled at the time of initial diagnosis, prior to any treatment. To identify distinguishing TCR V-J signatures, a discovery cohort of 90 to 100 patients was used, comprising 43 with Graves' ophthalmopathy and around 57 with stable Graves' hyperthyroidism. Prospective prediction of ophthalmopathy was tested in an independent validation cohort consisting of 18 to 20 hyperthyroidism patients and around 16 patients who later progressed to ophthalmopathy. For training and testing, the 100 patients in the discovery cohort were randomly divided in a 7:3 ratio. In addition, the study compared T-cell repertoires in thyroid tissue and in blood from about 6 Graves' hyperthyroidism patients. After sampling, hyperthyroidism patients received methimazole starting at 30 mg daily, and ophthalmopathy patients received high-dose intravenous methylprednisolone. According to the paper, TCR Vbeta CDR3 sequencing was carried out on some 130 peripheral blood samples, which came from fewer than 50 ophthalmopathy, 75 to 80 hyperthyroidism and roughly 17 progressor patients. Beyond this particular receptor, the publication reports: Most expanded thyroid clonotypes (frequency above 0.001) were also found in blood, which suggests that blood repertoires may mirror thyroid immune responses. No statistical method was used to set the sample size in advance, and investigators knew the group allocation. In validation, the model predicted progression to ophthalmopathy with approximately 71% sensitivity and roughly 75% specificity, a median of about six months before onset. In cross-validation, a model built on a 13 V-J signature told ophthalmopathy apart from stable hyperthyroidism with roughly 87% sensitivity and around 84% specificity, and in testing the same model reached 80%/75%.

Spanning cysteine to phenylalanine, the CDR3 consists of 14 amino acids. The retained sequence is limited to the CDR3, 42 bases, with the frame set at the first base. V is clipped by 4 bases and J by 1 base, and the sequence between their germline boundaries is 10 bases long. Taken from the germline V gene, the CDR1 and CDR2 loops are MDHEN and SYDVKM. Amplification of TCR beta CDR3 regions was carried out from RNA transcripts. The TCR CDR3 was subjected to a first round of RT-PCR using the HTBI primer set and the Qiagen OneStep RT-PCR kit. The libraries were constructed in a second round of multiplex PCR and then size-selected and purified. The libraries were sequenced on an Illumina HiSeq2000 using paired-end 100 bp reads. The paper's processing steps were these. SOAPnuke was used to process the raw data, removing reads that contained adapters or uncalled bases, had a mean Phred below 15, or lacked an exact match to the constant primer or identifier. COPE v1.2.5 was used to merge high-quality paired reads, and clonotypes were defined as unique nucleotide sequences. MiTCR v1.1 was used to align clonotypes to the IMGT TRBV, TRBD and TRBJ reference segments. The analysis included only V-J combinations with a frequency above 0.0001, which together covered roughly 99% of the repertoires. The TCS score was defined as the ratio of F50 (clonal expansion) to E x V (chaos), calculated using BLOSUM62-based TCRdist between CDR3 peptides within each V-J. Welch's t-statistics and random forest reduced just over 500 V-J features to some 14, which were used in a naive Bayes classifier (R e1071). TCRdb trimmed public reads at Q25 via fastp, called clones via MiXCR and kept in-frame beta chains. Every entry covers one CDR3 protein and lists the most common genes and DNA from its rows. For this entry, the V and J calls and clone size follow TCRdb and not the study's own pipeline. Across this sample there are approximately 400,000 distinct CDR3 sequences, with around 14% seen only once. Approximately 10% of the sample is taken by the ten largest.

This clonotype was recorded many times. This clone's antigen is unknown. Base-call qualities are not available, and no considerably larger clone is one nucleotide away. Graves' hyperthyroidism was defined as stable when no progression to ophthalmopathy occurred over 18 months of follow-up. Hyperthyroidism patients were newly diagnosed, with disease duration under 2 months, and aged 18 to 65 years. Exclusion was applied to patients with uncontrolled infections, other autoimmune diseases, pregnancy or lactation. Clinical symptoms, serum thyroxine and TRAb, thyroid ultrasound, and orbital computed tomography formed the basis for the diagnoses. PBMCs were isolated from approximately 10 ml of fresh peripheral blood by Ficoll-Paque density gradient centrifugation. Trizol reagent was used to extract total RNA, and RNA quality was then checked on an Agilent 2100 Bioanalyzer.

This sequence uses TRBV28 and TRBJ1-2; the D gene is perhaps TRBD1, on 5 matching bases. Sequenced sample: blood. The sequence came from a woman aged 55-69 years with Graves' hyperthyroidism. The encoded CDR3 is CASSSTDNNYGYTF. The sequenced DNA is TGTGCCAGCAGTTCCACGGACAATAACTATGGCTACACCTTC.